The rows below give T cell receptor beta chains drawn from one sample of a study of T cells in Graves' hyperthyroidism and ophthalmopathy. TCRdb ran MiXCR on the multiplex PCR reads and lists one entry per CDR3 protein. The sample includes about 610,000 distinct CDR3 sequences, around 45% seen only once; the top ten take around 8%. Sequencing was performed on peripheral blood or thyroid tissue (not recorded which). Receptors were obtained from a woman in her late teens or twenties with Graves' hyperthyroidism. Both conserved end residues are trimmed from each CDR3. Fields, in order: V gene, J gene, CDR3 protein.

TRBV2	TRBJ1-2	ASSPGGSRGYT
TRBV13	TRBJ1-6	ASSLGENSPLH
TRBV12-3/TRBV12-4	TRBJ2-2	ASTRDRSTGELF
TRBV10-1	TRBJ1-2	ASSESSGFS
TRBV7-3	TRBJ1-4	ASSLVGGAEKLF
TRBV14	TRBJ2-5	ASSQARVWGTQY
TRBV27	TRBJ1-2	ASNKQGAPWGYT
TRBV7-6	TRBJ1-2	ASSLDVVGYGYT
TRBV2	TRBJ2-5	AGRGTGNQETQY
TRBV6-5	TRBJ2-5	ASSYSGHRETQY
TRBV7-2	TRBJ2-1	ASSLVIMYGTGGYNEQF
TRBV5-6	TRBJ1-1	ASSTVDRNTEAF
TRBV25-1	TRBJ1-2	ASSHLQPGDKRANYGYT
TRBV4-1	TRBJ2-5	ASSQENRDRQTQY
TRBV11-1	TRBJ1-1	ASSPLYSGATNTEAF
TRBV12-3/TRBV12-4	TRBJ2-2	ASRPRQGAIYTGELF
TRBV12-5	TRBJ1-1	ASGLGGPTEAF
TRBV13	TRBJ2-7	ASSRTGKDYEQY
TRBV4-1	TRBJ2-7	ASSHALGRSYEQY
TRBV6-2/TRBV6-3	TRBJ2-7	ASSQTFYEQY